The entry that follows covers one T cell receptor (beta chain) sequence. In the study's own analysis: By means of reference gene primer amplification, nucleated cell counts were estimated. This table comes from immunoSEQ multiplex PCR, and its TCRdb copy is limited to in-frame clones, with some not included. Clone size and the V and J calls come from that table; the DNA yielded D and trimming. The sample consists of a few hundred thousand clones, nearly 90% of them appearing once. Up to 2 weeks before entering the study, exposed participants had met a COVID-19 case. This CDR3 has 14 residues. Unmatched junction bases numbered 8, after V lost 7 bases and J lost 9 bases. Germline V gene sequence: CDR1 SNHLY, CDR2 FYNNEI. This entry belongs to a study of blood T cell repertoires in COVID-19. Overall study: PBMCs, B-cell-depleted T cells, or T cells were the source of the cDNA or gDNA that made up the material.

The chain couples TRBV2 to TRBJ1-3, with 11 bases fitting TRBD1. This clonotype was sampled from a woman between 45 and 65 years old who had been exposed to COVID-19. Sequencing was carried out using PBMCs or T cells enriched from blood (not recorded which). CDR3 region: CASKRTGGIGTIYF. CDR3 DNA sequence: TGTGCCAGCAAGAGGACAGGGGGCATTGGCACCATATATTTT. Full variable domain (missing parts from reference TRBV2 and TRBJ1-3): EPEVTQTPSHQVTQMGQEVILRCVPISNHLYFYWYRQILGQKVEFLVSFYNNEISEKSEIFDDQFSVERPDGSNFTLKIRSTKLEDSAMYFCASKRTGGIGTIYFGEGSWLTVV.